This T cell receptor (beta chain) was observed in a study of cytomegalovirus exposure and HLA in healthy donors. Sequencing was performed with immunoSEQ multiplex PCR; in TCRdb, only in-frame clones are kept and a portion is missing. The table has more than 80,000 clones, roughly 96% seen once. With V trimmed by 6 bases and J by 2 bases, 5 bases remained unmatched. This CDR3 is 15 amino acids long. Germline values: CDR1 MNHNS, CDR2 SASEGT. Study-level points and caveats: As was reported, the classifier diagnosed cytomegalovirus status with high specificity and sensitivity. Researchers catalogued under 200 TCR beta chains as cytomegalovirus-associated. The study found most TCR sequences rare, yet found some public TCRs in many donors.

Comments on this clone: Its antigen is not known.

This sequence originates from a woman aged 18 to 35 in good health and CMV-seronegative. This chain links TRBV6-1 with TRBJ2-7; 12 bases match TRBD2. The sample was PBMCs. The DNA for the CDR3 is TGTGCCAGCAGCCCCACTAGCGGGAGGACCTACGAGCAGTACTTC. Residues: CASSPTSGRTYEQYF.